This T cell receptor (beta chain) was obtained from a study of blood T cell repertoires in COVID-19. Original methodology: Amplification from reference gene primers served as the basis for estimated nucleated cell counts. The method was immunoSEQ multiplex PCR; TCRdb's version includes in-frame clones alone and lacks a portion of them. The V and J calls and clone size were taken over from that table, and D and trimming were inferred from the DNA. The data show approximately 75,000 clones, 88% seen once. Trimming took 5 bases from V and 0 from J; bases not matched to a gene: 6. This CDR3 region has 15 residues. Germline V gene lookup returns CDR1 LNHDA and CDR2 SQIVND (reference sequence).

The chain uses TRBV19 and TRBJ2-7; 8 bases agree with TRBD2. Sequencing was carried out using peripheral blood. The receptor's source is a man between 45 and 60 years old with acute or convalescent COVID-19. CDR3 coding DNA: TGTGCCAGTAGTCCGGGGACTAGAACCTCCTACGAGCAGTACTTC. Translated: CASSPGTRTSYEQYF.